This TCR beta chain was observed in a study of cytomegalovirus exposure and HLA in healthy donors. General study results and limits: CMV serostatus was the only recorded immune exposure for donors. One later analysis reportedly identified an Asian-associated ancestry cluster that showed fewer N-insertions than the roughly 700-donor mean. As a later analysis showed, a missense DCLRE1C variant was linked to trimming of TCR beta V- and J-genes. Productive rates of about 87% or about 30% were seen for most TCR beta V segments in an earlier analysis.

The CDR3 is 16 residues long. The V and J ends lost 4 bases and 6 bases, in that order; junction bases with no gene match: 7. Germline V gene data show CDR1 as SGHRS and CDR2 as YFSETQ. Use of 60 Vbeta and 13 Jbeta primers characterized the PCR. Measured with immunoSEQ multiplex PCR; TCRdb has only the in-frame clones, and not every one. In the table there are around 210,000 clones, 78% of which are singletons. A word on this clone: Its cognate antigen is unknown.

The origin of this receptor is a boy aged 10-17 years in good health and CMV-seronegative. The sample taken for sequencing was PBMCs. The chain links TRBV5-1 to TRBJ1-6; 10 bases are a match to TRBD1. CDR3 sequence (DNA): TGCGCCAGCAGCCCGAGACAGGGGGCCGGTAATTCACCCCTCCACTTT. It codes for CASSPRQGAGNSPLHF.